The clone carrying this TCR beta chain was found many times. The target antigen is unknown. Individual cDNA molecules were tagged with unique molecular identifiers. TCRdb processed the 5' RACE reads anew with MiXCR; each CDR3 protein has one entry. The data contain about 20,000 distinct CDR3 sequences, less than 5% of them singletons. The sample originates from a study of early T cells in non-severe SARS-CoV-2 infection. The overall study: The input, bulk RNA from unsorted whole blood, was sequenced, and chains were unpaired. The study, taken as a whole, reports: The VDJdb matching leaned toward anti-spike CD8 responses and overlooked private and CD4 specificities.

J lost 3 bases, V lost 1 base, and 1 base had no gene match. The CDR3 consists of 15 residues. Germline CDR1 reads MNHNS; CDR2 reads SASEGT. The chain is built from TRBV6-1 and TRBJ2-3; TRBD2 aligns across 10 bases. Material for sequencing was whole blood. This receptor was obtained from an adult who was a healthcare worker with PCR-confirmed SARS-CoV-2 infection or an uninfected control (not recorded which). CDR3 nucleotide sequence: TGTGCCAGCAGTGAAGTAGCGGGAGGTACAGATACGCAGTATTTT. Residues: CASSEVAGGTDTQYF.